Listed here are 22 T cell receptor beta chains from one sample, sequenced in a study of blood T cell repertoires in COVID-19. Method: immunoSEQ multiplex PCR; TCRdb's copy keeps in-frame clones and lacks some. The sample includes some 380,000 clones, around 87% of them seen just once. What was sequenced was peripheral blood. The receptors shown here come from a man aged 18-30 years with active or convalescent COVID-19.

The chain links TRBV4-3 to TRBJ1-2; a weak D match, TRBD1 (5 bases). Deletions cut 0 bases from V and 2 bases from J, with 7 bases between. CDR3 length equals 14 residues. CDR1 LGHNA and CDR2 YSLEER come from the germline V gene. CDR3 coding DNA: TGCGCCAGCAGCCAAGATTCAGGGAACTATGGCTACACCTTC. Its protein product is CASSQDSGNYGYTF.

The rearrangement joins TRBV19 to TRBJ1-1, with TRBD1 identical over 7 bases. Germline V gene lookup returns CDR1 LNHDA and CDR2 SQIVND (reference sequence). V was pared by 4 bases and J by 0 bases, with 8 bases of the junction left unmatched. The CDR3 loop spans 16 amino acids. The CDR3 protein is CASSTLRGQMNTEAFF. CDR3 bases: TGTGCCAGTAGTACGCTGAGGGGACAGATGAACACTGAAGCTTTCTTT.

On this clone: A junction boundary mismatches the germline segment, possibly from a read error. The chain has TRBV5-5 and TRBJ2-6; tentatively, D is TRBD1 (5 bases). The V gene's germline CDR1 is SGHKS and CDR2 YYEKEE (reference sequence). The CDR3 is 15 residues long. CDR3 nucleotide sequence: TGTGCCAGCAGCTTTTTGAGCTCTGGGGCCAACGTGCTGACTTTC. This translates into CASSFLSSGANVLTF. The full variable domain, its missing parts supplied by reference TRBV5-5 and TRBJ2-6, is DAGVTQSPTHLIKTRGQQVTLRCSPISGHKSVSWYQQVLGQGPQFIFQYYEKEERGRGNFPDRFSARQFPNYSSELNVNALLLGDSALYLCASSFLSSGANVLTFGAGSRLTVL.

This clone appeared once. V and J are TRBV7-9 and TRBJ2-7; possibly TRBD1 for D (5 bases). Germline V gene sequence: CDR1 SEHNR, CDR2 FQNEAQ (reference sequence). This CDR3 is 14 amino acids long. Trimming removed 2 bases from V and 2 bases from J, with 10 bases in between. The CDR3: CASSLLDRTYEQYF. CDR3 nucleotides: TGTGCCAGCAGCTTACTCGACAGAACCTACGAGCAGTACTTC.

CDR3 DNA: TGTGCCAGCAGTGAAGGGGCAGCTCTCTCCTACGAGCAGTACTTC. Protein: CASSEGAALSYEQYF. This chain uses TRBV2 with TRBJ2-7; no clear D gene. The CDR3 is 15 amino acids. Trimming removed 1 base from V and 0 bases from J, with 10 bases in between. Germline-derived CDR1 and CDR2 are SNHLY and FYNNEI.

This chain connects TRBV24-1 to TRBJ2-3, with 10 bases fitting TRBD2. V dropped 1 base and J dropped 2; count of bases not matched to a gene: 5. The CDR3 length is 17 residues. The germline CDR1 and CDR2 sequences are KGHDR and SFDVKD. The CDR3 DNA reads TGTGCCACCAGTGATTTTTCCAGCGGGGGGGCCACAGATACGCAGTATTTT. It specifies CATSDFSSGGATDTQYF.

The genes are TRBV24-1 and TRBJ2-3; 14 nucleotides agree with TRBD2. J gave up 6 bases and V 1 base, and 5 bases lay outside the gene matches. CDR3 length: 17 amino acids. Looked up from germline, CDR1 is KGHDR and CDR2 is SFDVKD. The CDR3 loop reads CATSDFRLAGGPDTQYF. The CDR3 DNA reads TGTGCCACCAGTGATTTTCGACTAGCGGGGGGGCCCGATACGCAGTATTTT.

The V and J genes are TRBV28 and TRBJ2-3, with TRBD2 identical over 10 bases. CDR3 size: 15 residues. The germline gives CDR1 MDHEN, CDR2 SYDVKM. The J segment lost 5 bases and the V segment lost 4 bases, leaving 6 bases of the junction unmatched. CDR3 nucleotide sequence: TGTGCCAGCAGTTCTAGCGGGAGCACTGGAGATACGCAGTATTTT. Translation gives CASSSSGSTGDTQYF.

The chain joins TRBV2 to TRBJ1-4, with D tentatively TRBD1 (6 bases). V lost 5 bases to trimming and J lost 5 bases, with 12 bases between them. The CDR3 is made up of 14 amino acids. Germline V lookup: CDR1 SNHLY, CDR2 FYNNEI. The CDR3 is CASSYDRRNEKLFF. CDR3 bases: TGTGCCAGCAGTTACGACAGGCGCAATGAAAAACTGTTTTTT.

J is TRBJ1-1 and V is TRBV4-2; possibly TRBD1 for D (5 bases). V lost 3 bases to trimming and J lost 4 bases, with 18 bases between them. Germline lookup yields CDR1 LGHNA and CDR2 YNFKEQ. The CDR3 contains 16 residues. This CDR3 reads CASSQIRRGDGTEAFF. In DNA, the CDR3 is TGTGCCAGCAGCCAGATTCGGCGGGGGGACGGCACTGAAGCTTTCTTT.

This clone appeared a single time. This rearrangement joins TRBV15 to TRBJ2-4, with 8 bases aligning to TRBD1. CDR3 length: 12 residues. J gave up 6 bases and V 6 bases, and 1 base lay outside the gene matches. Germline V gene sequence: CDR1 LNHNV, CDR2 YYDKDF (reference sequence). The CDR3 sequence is CATRGQGNIQYF. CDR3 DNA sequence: TGTGCCACCAGAGGACAGGGAAACATTCAGTACTTC.

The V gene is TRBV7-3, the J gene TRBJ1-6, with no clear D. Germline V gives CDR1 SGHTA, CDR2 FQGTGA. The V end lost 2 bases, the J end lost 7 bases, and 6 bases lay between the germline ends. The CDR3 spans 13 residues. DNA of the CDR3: TGTGCCAGCAGCTTACAGCGAAATTCACCCCTCCACTTT. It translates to CASSLQRNSPLHF. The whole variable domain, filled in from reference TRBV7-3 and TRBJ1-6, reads GAGVSQTPSNKVTEKGKYVELRCDPISGHTALYWYRQSLGQGPEFLIYFQGTGAADDSGLPNDRFFAVRPEGSVSTLKIQRTERGDSAVYLCASSLQRNSPLHFGNGTRLTVT.

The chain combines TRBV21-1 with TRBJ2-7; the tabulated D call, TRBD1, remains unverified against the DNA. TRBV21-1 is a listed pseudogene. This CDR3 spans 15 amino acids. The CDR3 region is CASSKGAGWAYEQYF. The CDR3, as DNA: TGTGCCAGCAGCAAAGGGGCAGGGTGGGCCTACGAGCAGTACTTC.

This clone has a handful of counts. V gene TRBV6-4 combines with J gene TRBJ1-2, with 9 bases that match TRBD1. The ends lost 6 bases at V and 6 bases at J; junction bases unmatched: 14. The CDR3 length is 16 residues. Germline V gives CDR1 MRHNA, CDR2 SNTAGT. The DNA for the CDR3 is TGTGCCAGCAGCCTCTGGAGTACAGGGGGCGTAGATGGCTACACCTTC. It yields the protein CASSLWSTGGVDGYTF.

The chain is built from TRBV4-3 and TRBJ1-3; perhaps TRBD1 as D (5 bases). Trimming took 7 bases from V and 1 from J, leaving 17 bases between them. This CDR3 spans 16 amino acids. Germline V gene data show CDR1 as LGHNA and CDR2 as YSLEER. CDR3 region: CASTDGLGTSGNTIYF. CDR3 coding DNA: TGCGCCAGCACCGACGGGTTAGGGACTTCTGGAAACACCATATATTTT.

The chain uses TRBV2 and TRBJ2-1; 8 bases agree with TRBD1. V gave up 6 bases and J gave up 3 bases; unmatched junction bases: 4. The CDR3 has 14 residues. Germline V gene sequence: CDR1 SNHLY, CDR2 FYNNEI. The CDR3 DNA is TGTGCCAGCAGCGGCGGGACAGGCTACAATGAGCAGTTCTTC. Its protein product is CASSGGTGYNEQFF.

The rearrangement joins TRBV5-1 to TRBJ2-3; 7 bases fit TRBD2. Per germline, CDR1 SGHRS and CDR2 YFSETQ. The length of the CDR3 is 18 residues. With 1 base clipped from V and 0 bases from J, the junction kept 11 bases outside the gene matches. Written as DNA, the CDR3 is TGCGCCAGCAGCTTGTCGCAGCGGGGCGTCCATAGCACAGATACGCAGTATTTT. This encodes CASSLSQRGVHSTDTQYF.

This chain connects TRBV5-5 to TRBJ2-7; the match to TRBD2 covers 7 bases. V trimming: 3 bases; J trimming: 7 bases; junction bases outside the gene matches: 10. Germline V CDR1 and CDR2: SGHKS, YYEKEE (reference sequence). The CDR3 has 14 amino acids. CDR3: CASSSGYTGGEQYF. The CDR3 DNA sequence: TGTGCCAGCAGCTCCGGATACACCGGGGGGGAGCAGTACTTC.

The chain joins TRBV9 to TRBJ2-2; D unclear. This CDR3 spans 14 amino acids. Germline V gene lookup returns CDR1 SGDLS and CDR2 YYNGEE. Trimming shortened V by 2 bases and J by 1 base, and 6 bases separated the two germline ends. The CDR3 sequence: CASSVAVNTGELFF. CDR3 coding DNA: TGTGCCAGCAGCGTTGCGGTGAACACCGGGGAGCTGTTTTTT.

The CDR3 region is CASSLLGGGSNSPLHF. DNA of the CDR3: TGTGCCAGCAGCTTATTAGGAGGGGGCTCGAATTCACCCCTCCACTTT. This chain uses TRBV13 with TRBJ1-6, with 7 nucleotides matching TRBD1. CDR3 length: 16 residues. Germline trimming cut 2 bases from V and 7 bases from J; bases unmatched to any gene: 8. Germline V gene lookup returns CDR1 PRHDT and CDR2 FYEKMQ (reference sequence).

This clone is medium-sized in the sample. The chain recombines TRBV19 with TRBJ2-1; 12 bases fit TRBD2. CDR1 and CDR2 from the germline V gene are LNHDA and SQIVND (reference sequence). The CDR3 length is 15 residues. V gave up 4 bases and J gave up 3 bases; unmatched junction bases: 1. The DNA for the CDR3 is TGTGCCAGTAGTAGGACTAGCGGGGACTACAATGAGCAGTTCTTC. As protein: CASSRTSGDYNEQFF.

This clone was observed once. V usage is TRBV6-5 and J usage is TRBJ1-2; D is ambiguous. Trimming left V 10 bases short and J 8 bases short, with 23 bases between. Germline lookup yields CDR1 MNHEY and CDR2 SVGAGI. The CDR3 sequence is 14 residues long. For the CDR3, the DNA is TGTGCCACCGCCCTCAGGATAAGGGCGGGCGGCTACACCTTC. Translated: CATALRIRAGGYTF.